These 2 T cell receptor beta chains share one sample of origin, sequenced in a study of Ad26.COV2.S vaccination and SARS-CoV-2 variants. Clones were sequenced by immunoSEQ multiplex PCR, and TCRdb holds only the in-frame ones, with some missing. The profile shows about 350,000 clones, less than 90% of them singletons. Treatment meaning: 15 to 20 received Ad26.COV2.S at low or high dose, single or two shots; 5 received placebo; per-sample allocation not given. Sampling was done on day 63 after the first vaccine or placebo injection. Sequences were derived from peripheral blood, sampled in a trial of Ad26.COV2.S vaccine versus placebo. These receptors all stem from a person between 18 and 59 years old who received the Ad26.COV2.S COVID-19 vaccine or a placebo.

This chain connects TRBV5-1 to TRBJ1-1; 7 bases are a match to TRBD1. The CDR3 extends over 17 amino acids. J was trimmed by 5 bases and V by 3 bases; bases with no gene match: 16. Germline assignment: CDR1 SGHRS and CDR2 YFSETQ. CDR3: CASSWGDGNRGRTEAFF. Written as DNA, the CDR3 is TGCGCCAGCAGCTGGGGCGACGGCAACAGGGGTCGTACTGAAGCTTTCTTT. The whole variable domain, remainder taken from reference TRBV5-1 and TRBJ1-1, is KAGVTQTPRYLIKTRGQQVTLSCSPISGHRSVSWYQQTPGQGLQFLFEYFSETQRNKGNFPGRFSGRQFSNSRSEMNVSTLELGDSALYLCASSWGDGNRGRTEAFFGQGTRLTVV.

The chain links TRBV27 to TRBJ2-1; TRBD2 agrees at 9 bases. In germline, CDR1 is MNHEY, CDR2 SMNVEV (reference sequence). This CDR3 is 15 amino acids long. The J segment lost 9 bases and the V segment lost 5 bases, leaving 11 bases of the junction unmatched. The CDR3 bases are TGTGCCAGCAGTCTGGGGGGTAGCGGGAGAGTTGAGCAGTTCTTC. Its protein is CASSLGGSGRVEQFF.